This entry lists 15 T cell receptor beta chains sequenced from one sample in a study of blood T cell repertoires in COVID-19. Using immunoSEQ multiplex PCR, the repertoire was profiled, and TCRdb retains in-frame clones only, with some absent. The sample gives about 91,000 clones, 70% to 90% of which show up once; 4.8% is in the top ten. Sequenced: peripheral blood. The receptor source for this set is a woman aged 80 or older with active COVID-19.

V is TRBV24-1 and J is TRBJ2-2; D not certain. The CDR3 is 16 amino acids. Per the germline V gene, CDR1 is KGHDR and CDR2 is SFDVKD. V was shortened by 2 bases and J by 1 base, with 10 bases between the two germline ends. Here the CDR3 reads CATSDSPIGNTGELFF. The CDR3 DNA follows: TGTGCCACCAGTGATTCCCCGATCGGGAACACCGGGGAGCTGTTTTTT.

The J gene is TRBJ2-7, the V gene TRBV6-5, with a weak D call TRBD2 (7 bases). The V gene lost 8 bases and the J gene lost 2 bases, with 19 bases spanning the gap. From germline, CDR1 is MNHEY and CDR2 SVGAGI. This CDR3 is 15 amino acids long. The CDR3 loop is CASQAKGGAPYEQYF. As DNA, the CDR3 is TGTGCCAGCCAGGCTAAGGGGGGGGCACCCTACGAGCAGTACTTC.

The rearrangement uses TRBV11-2 and TRBJ1-6; D is perhaps TRBD1 (6 bases). The CDR3 covers 13 residues. Germline CDR1 is SGHAT and CDR2 is FQNNGV. V lost 6 bases and J 4 bases, leaving 7 bases between the germline ends. The CDR3: CASRDSYNSPLHF. The CDR3 nucleotides read TGTGCCAGCAGGGACAGTTATAATTCACCCCTCCACTTT.

This chain uses TRBV4-2 with TRBJ2-4; 9 nucleotides align to TRBD1. Germline trimming cut 5 bases from V and 8 bases from J; bases unmatched to any gene: 4. The CDR3 consists of 13 residues. CDR1 and CDR2 (germline): LGHNA, YNFKEQ. CDR3: CASSLDRGDIQYF. As DNA, the CDR3 is TGTGCCAGCAGCTTGGACAGGGGAGACATTCAGTACTTC.

The gene calls are TRBV6-4 and TRBJ2-3, with D maybe TRBD1 (5 bases). V lost 4 bases and J 8 bases, leaving 10 bases between the germline ends. CDR1 and CDR2 from the germline V gene are MRHNA and SNTAGT. The CDR3 consists of 12 residues. In DNA form, the CDR3 reads TGTGCCAGCAGTGCCGGAAGGGGTACGCAGTATTTT. This codes for CASSAGRGTQYF.

The chain carries TRBV20-1 and TRBJ2-1, with D possibly being TRBD1 (5 bases). This CDR3 has 13 amino acids. The germline V gene encodes CDR1 DFQATT and CDR2 SNEGSKA (reference sequence). Trimming removed 4 bases at V and 2 bases at J, with 9 bases between. Here the CDR3 reads CSATDSPYNEQFF. The CDR3 DNA reads TGCAGTGCTACTGACAGTCCCTACAATGAGCAGTTCTTC.

The count of this clone is one. This chain connects TRBV5-1 to TRBJ1-4, with D hard to call. Per germline, CDR1 SGHRS and CDR2 YFSETQ. Trimming pared 2 bases from V and 7 bases from J, leaving 9 bases between. This CDR3 contains 13 residues. CDR3 nucleotide sequence: TGCGCCAGCAGCTTCGGGGATGCTGAAAAACTGTTTTTT. Protein product: CASSFGDAEKLFF. Full variable domain (outside the CDR3, taken from reference TRBV5-1 and TRBJ1-4): KAGVTQTPRYLIKTRGQQVTLSCSPISGHRSVSWYQQTPGQGLQFLFEYFSETQRNKGNFPGRFSGRQFSNSRSEMNVSTLELGDSALYLCASSFGDAEKLFFGSGTQLSVL.

The chain employs TRBV18 and TRBJ1-4, with 9 bases lining up with TRBD1. Germline CDR1 is KGHSH and CDR2 is LQKENI. J lost 13 bases, V lost 3 bases, and 6 bases had no gene match. CDR3 length: 13 amino acids. The CDR3 region has the DNA TGTGCCAGCTCACCGGGACAGGGACAGGTACTGTTTTTT. This translates into CASSPGQGQVLFF.

This clone was seen only a few times. The chain has TRBV2 and TRBJ2-7; 9 nucleotides match TRBD1. This CDR3 contains 15 residues. CDR1 is SNHLY and CDR2 is FYNNEI in the germline V gene. J gave up 4 bases and V 3 bases, and 7 bases lay outside the gene matches. CDR3 loop: CASSEYGTGMYEQYF. CDR3 in DNA: TGTGCCAGCAGTGAGTACGGGACAGGGATGTACGAGCAGTACTTC.

J is TRBJ2-7 and V is TRBV28; 8 nucleotides match TRBD1. Germline V gene data show CDR1 as MDHEN and CDR2 as SYDVKM. There are 15 residues in the CDR3. J was trimmed by 3 bases and V by 4 bases; bases with no gene match: 8. CDR3 nucleotides: TGTGCCAGCAGTTCCGGACAGGGTATTGACTACGAGCAGTACTTC. It codes for CASSSGQGIDYEQYF. The full variable domain, in which reference TRBV28 and TRBJ2-7 provide the parts outside the CDR3, is DVKVTQSSRYLVKRTGEKVFLECVQDMDHENMFWYRQDPGLGLRLIYFSYDVKMKEKGDIPEGYSVSREKKERFSLILESASTNQTSMYLCASSSGQGIDYEQYFGPGTRLTVT.

This chain joins TRBV19 and TRBJ1-6; D is ambiguous. The CDR3 is 15 residues long. Trimming left V 3 bases short and J 6 bases short, with 12 bases between. The germline CDR1 and CDR2 sequences are LNHDA and SQIVND (reference sequence). The CDR3 sequence is CASSIAWQVNSPLHF. Written as DNA, the CDR3 is TGTGCCAGTAGTATTGCTTGGCAGGTTAATTCACCCCTCCACTTT.

Comment on this clone: The junction departs from the called germline gene at one end, perhaps through a read error. The genes are TRBV15 and TRBJ2-1; the D gene is possibly TRBD2 (7 bases). Looked up from germline, CDR1 is LNHNV and CDR2 is YYDKDF (reference sequence). CDR3 length equals 15 residues. The CDR3 region is CATTRGGGGDNEQFF. The CDR3 coding sequence is TGTGCCACCACCAGAGGGGGGGGAGGGGACAATGAGCAGTTCTTC.

This chain links TRBV5-4 with TRBJ2-7; 12 bases fit TRBD1. Germline-derived CDR1 and CDR2 are SGHNT and YYREEE (reference sequence). The CDR3 loop spans 16 amino acids. The J segment lost 7 bases and the V segment lost 4 bases, leaving 12 bases of the junction unmatched. This chain's CDR3 is CASSRDPGQGAGEQYF. For the CDR3, the DNA is TGTGCCAGCAGCCGCGACCCGGGACAGGGGGCGGGTGAGCAGTACTTC.

The chain recombines TRBV7-8 with TRBJ2-1; 10 nucleotides agree with TRBD1. CDR3 size: 16 residues. The V gene's germline CDR1 is SGHVS and CDR2 FQNEAQ. Trimming removed 5 bases from V and 6 bases from J; junction bases left unmatched: 10. CDR3 protein: CASSNRRDRGFNEQFF. CDR3 nucleotide sequence: TGTGCCAGCAGCAACCGCCGGGACAGGGGTTTCAATGAGCAGTTCTTC.

The chain uses TRBV6-2 or TRBV6-3 and TRBJ2-3; TRBD2 matches at 9 bases. CDR3 size: 21 residues. Per germline, CDR1 MNHEY and CDR2 SVGEGT. The ends lost 0 bases at V and 3 bases at J; junction bases unmatched: 19. In DNA, the CDR3 is TGTGCCAGCAGTTACTCTCGGCGGCTAGCGGGAACGGCTGGGCAAACAGATACGCAGTATTTT. Its protein product is CASSYSRRLAGTAGQTDTQYF.